This entry lists 28 T cell receptor beta chains sequenced from one sample in a study of cytomegalovirus exposure and HLA in healthy donors listed by TCRdb under 2017. Library preparation used the immunoSEQ multiplex PCR assay. For the multiplex PCR, a mixture combining 60 forward primers for TCR Vbeta segments and 13 reverse primers for TCR Jbeta segments was used. The clones in this table, taken by TCRdb from immuneACCESS, are in-frame only. Not every clone is retained; where verified, under half of the shortfall comes from an unresolved V gene, and the cause of the rest is unknown. The sample profile shows roughly 180,000 clones; 70% to 75% of them were found once. The ten largest account for roughly 2.8% of the sample. Sequenced material: PBMCs. The source is a male donor in good health and CMV-seronegative.

The chain links TRBV28 to TRBJ1-2; 10 nucleotides agree with TRBD1. The CDR3 loop spans 15 amino acids. V lost 1 base to trimming and J lost 8 bases; unmatched junction nucleotides: 7. The germline CDR1 and CDR2 sequences are MDHEN and SYDVKM. The CDR3 is CASSLSGQGTWGYTF. The DNA of the CDR3 is TGTGCCAGCAGTTTATCGGGACAGGGGACTTGGGGCTACACCTTC.

In this sample, this clone turned up a few times. V usage is TRBV5-1 and J usage is TRBJ2-1, with 10 bases lining up with TRBD1. CDR3 length: 15 residues. Trimming cost V 4 bases and J 8 bases; bases outside gene matches: 9. Germline-derived CDR1 and CDR2 are SGHRS and YFSETQ. In DNA form, the CDR3 reads TGCGCCAGCAGCGGAGGGACAGGGGTTAGCTATGAGCAGTTCTTC. It codes for CASSGGTGVSYEQFF. The full variable domain, with the rest looked up from reference TRBV5-1 and TRBJ2-1, is KAGVTQTPRYLIKTRGQQVTLSCSPISGHRSVSWYQQTPGQGLQFLFEYFSETQRNKGNFPGRFSGRQFSNSRSEMNVSTLELGDSALYLCASSGGTGVSYEQFFGPGTRLTVL.

The chain uses TRBV30 and TRBJ2-1, with 9 bases that match TRBD2. CDR3 size: 14 residues. V was clipped by 0 bases and J by 9 bases; unmatched bases: 6. Germline assignment: CDR1 GTSNPN and CDR2 SVGIG (reference sequence). The CDR3 nucleotides are TGTGCCTGGAGTGTTGGCGGGAGGGCTGGTGAGCAGTTCTTC. It specifies CAWSVGGRAGEQFF.

The chain links TRBV30 to TRBJ1-6; D is perhaps TRBD1 (6 bases). Germline V gives CDR1 GTSNPN, CDR2 SVGIG (reference sequence). Trimming removed 0 bases at V and 8 bases at J, with 14 bases between. The CDR3 loop spans 15 amino acids. CDR3 coding DNA: TGTGCCTGGAGTGTAGCAGGGGCTTTCGATTCACCCCTCCACTTT. It translates to CAWSVAGAFDSPLHF. The full variable domain, completed using reference TRBV30 and TRBJ1-6, is SQTIHQWPATLVQPVGSPLSLECTVEGTSNPNLYWYRQAAGRGLQLLFYSVGIGQISSEVPQNLSASRPQDRQFILSSKKLLLSDSGFYLCAWSVAGAFDSPLHFGNGTRLTVT.

In this sample, this clone turned up a few times. The V and J genes are TRBV19 and TRBJ1-5, with a tentative D call TRBD1 (5 bases). Deletions cut 3 bases from V and 3 bases from J, with 12 bases between. The CDR3 length is 15 residues. Germline CDR1 is LNHDA and CDR2 is SQIVND (reference sequence). The CDR3 DNA sequence: TGTGCCAGTAGTATTGGGGGGTCCACCAATCAGCCCCAGCATTTT. Encoded protein: CASSIGGSTNQPQHF.

The rearrangement joins TRBV29-1 to TRBJ1-2; D is unclear. The V gene's germline CDR1 is SQVTM and CDR2 ANQGSEA. This CDR3 has 12 amino acids. The V gene lost 8 bases and the J gene lost 3 bases, with 13 bases spanning the gap. The CDR3, as DNA: TGCAGCTTCCGGGATTTCGACTATGGCTACACCTTC. It codes for CSFRDFDYGYTF.

The chain uses TRBV6-1 and TRBJ1-4, with 9 nucleotides matching TRBD1. Trimming at V came to 6 bases and at J to 5 bases, leaving 7 bases not matched to a gene. The CDR3 totals 15 residues. In germline, CDR1 is MNHNS, CDR2 SASEGT. CDR3 coding DNA: TGTGCCAGCAGCTACCTGGGACAGGGAAATGAAAAACTGTTTTTT. This gives the protein CASSYLGQGNEKLFF.

The J gene is TRBJ1-5, the V gene TRBV12-5; no clear D gene. The CDR3 is 14 amino acids. The V gene lost 0 bases and the J gene lost 6 bases, with 9 bases spanning the gap. Per the germline V gene, CDR1 is LGHNT and CDR2 is FRNRAP. The DNA for the CDR3 is TGTGCTAGTGGTTTGGTCAGCCGGGTTCAGCCCCAGCATTTT. Translated: CASGLVSRVQPQHF.

The V call is TRBV7-9, the J call TRBJ2-4; a weak D match, TRBD2 (5 bases). The CDR3 is 13 amino acids. V lost 8 bases and J 6 bases, leaving 14 bases between the germline ends. CDR1 and CDR2 (germline): SEHNR, FQNEAQ (reference sequence). In DNA, the CDR3 is TGTGCCAGCTCACGGGGAGCCTCAAACATTCAGTACTTC. This encodes CASSRGASNIQYF.

The chain couples TRBV19 to TRBJ1-5, with D unclear. The V gene's germline CDR1 is LNHDA and CDR2 SQIVND (reference sequence). Between the trimmed V and J ends, which lost 1 base and 1 base, there was a span of 5 bases. This CDR3 is 14 amino acids long. The CDR3 DNA sequence: TGTGCCAGTAGTATAGTGGGCAGCAATCAGCCCCAGCATTTT. Its translation is CASSIVGSNQPQHF.

This clone has more than one count but fewer than ten. The V call is TRBV19, the J call TRBJ1-2, with a possible D match to TRBD1 (6 bases). CDR1 LNHDA and CDR2 SQIVND come from the germline V gene (reference sequence). This CDR3 comprises 15 residues. Trimming took 2 bases from V and 1 from J, leaving 11 bases between them. The CDR3 sequence is CASSIMDSLNYGYTF. As DNA, the CDR3 is TGTGCCAGTAGTATAATGGACAGCCTTAACTATGGCTACACCTTC. Supplemented by reference TRBV19 and TRBJ1-2, the full variable domain reads DGGITQSPKYLFRKEGQNVTLSCEQNLNHDAMYWYRQDPGQGLRLIYYSQIVNDFQKGDIAEGYSVSREKKESFPLTVTSAQKNPTAFYLCASSIMDSLNYGYTFGSGTRLTVV.

A word on this clone: Other nucleotide sequences in the sample specify the same CDR3. The V and J genes are TRBV6-1 and TRBJ1-2; D gene ambiguous. Germline CDR1 is MNHNS and CDR2 is SASEGT. The CDR3 length is 12 residues. The V and J ends lost 1 base and 5 bases respectively, with 5 bases between them. The CDR3 DNA follows: TGTGCCAGCAGTGAAGGAGGTTATGGCTACACCTTC. It encodes CASSEGGYGYTF.

The rearrangement uses TRBV6-5 and TRBJ1-2; D uncertain. This CDR3 region has 13 residues. CDR1 and CDR2 (germline): MNHEY, SVGAGI. Trimming shortened V by 1 base and J by 8 bases, and 11 bases separated the two germline ends. Here the CDR3 reads CASSYFAGYGYTF. The DNA for the CDR3 is TGTGCCAGCAGTTACTTCGCGGGCTACGGCTACACCTTC.

The chain combines TRBV5-8 with TRBJ2-1, with 13 bases aligning to TRBD2. V shed 0 bases, J shed 8 bases, and the junction held 5 bases outside the gene matches. This CDR3 has 16 residues. The germline V gene encodes CDR1 SGHTS and CDR2 YDEGEE. The CDR3 DNA sequence: TGTGCCAGCAGCTTGGGACTAGCGGGAGGATTCTATGAGCAGTTCTTC. Its translation is CASSLGLAGGFYEQFF.

V usage is TRBV28 and J usage is TRBJ2-5; 9 nucleotides align to TRBD1. The CDR3 sequence is 14 residues long. Germline trimming cut 3 bases from V and 4 bases from J; bases unmatched to any gene: 3. Per germline, CDR1 MDHEN and CDR2 SYDVKM. The CDR3 nucleotides are TGTGCCAGCAGTTTGGGACAGGGTCCAGAGACCCAGTACTTC. Translation: CASSLGQGPETQYF. The full variable domain, with the rest looked up from reference TRBV28 and TRBJ2-5, is DVKVTQSSRYLVKRTGEKVFLECVQDMDHENMFWYRQDPGLGLRLIYFSYDVKMKEKGDIPEGYSVSREKKERFSLILESASTNQTSMYLCASSLGQGPETQYFGPGTRLLVL.

The chain joins TRBV7-3 to TRBJ2-7; 7 bases map to TRBD1. This CDR3 has 15 residues. The junction had 9 bases not matched to a gene; V was cut back by 5 bases and J by 2 bases. From germline, CDR1 is SGHTA and CDR2 FQGTGA. The CDR3 nucleotides are TGTGCCAGCAGCGCTGAACAGGGGCCGACCTACGAGCAGTACTTC. It is translated as CASSAEQGPTYEQYF. The whole variable domain, filled in from reference TRBV7-3 and TRBJ2-7, reads GAGVSQTPSNKVTEKGKYVELRCDPISGHTALYWYRQSLGQGPEFLIYFQGTGAADDSGLPNDRFFAVRPEGSVSTLKIQRTERGDSAVYLCASSAEQGPTYEQYFGPGTRLTVT.

The CDR3 sequence: CASADPGTAYNEQFF. The CDR3 DNA reads as TGCGCCAGCGCAGACCCCGGGACAGCATACAATGAGCAGTTCTTC. The chain couples TRBV10-1 to TRBJ2-1; 7 positions agree with TRBD1. With 8 bases clipped from V and 4 bases from J, the junction kept 11 bases outside the gene matches. This CDR3 is built from 15 residues. The germline gives CDR1 WNHNN, CDR2 SYGVQD (reference sequence).

CDR3 protein: CASSHRGNTEAFF. The CDR3 DNA reads as TGCGCCAGCTCGCACAGGGGGAACACTGAAGCTTTCTTT. The rearrangement uses TRBV5-1 and TRBJ1-1; the match to TRBD1 covers 7 bases. The CDR3 covers 13 residues. Per germline, CDR1 SGHRS and CDR2 YFSETQ. The ends lost 7 bases at V and 1 base at J; junction bases unmatched: 4.

With respect to this clone: One end of the junction is discordant with germline, which a read error may explain. The genes are TRBV7-9 and TRBJ2-1; D is perhaps TRBD2 (6 bases). CDR1 is SEHNR, CDR2 FQNEAQ, per germline (reference sequence). The CDR3 has 16 amino acids. The CDR3 spells CSSRPAGGSSYNEQFF. The CDR3 DNA reads TGTTCCAGCAGGCCGGCAGGAGGGAGCTCCTACAATGAGCAGTTCTTC.

The chain carries TRBV6-5 and TRBJ2-3, with 7 bases fitting TRBD2. Losses at the gene ends were 4 bases for V and 5 bases for J; bases not matched to a gene: 9. This CDR3 spans 15 amino acids. The germline V gene has CDR1 MNHEY and CDR2 SVGAGI. CDR3 loop: CASSSRLAGRDTQYF. The CDR3 DNA reads TGTGCCAGCAGTTCCAGACTAGCCGGGCGAGATACGCAGTATTTT.

The chain joins TRBV6-5 to TRBJ1-2, with a tentative D call TRBD1 (6 bases). V dropped 0 bases and J dropped 6 bases, with 14 bases sitting between them. CDR3 length: 15 amino acids. Germline CDR1 MNHEY, CDR2 SVGAGI. CDR3 coding DNA: TGTGCCAGCAGTTACTCTGTTGGGGGCGCGAATGGCTACACCTTC. This codes for CASSYSVGGANGYTF.

The chain links TRBV6-5 to TRBJ2-3; tentatively, D is TRBD2 (5 bases). This CDR3 is 16 amino acids long. Deletions cut 2 bases from V and 0 bases from J, with 12 bases between. Germline assignment: CDR1 MNHEY and CDR2 SVGAGI. The CDR3 loop is CASSYIGGSSTDTQYF. The DNA of the CDR3 is TGTGCCAGCAGTTACATCGGAGGATCTAGCACAGATACGCAGTATTTT.

The chain recombines TRBV5-1 with TRBJ2-3; 8 positions match TRBD2. V gave up 4 bases and J gave up 4 bases; unmatched junction bases: 14. CDR1 SGHRS and CDR2 YFSETQ come from the germline V gene. This CDR3 is built from 17 residues. The CDR3: CASSAGIGGGGADTQYF. The CDR3 DNA reads as TGCGCCAGCAGCGCCGGAATCGGGGGGGGCGGAGCAGATACGCAGTATTTT.

This clone appeared a single time. V and J are TRBV27 and TRBJ1-1, with D possibly TRBD1 on 5 matching bases. The V end lost 3 bases, the J end lost 1 base, and 15 bases lay between the germline ends. Germline CDR1 MNHEY, CDR2 SMNVEV (reference sequence). There are 16 residues in the CDR3. Here the CDR3 reads CASSLTTGLANTEAFF. CDR3 nucleotides: TGTGCCAGCAGTTTGACAACAGGACTAGCGAACACTGAAGCTTTCTTT.

The V call is TRBV6-5, the J call TRBJ2-5, with 10 bases identical to TRBD2. The J call is uncertain, as TRBJ2-7 better fits the DNA end. The CDR3 is 14 residues long. The germline CDR1 and CDR2 sequences are MNHEY and SVGAGI. The CDR3 region has the DNA TGTGCCAGCAGTTACGGTGCTAGCGGGAGCGAGCAGTACTTC. This codes for CASSYGASGSEQYF.

The chain uses TRBV19 and TRBJ2-1, with a possible D match to TRBD2 (6 bases). CDR1 LNHDA and CDR2 SQIVND come from the germline V gene (reference sequence). The CDR3 runs 16 residues. Trimming pared 3 bases from V and 7 bases from J, leaving 19 bases between. The CDR3 nucleotides are TGTGCCAGTAGTATTTCCCGCGGCGGGACGGGGAATGAGCAGTTCTTC. Its protein product is CASSISRGGTGNEQFF.

The chain is built from TRBV9 and TRBJ1-5; D might be TRBD1 (5 bases). The CDR3 is 15 residues long. The germline V and J ends were trimmed by 0 bases and 7 bases, with 14 bases remaining between them. Germline assignment: CDR1 SGDLS and CDR2 YYNGEE. CDR3 in DNA: TGTGCCAGCAGCGTAGAGCCAGGGCGCGGCCAGCCCCAGCATTTT. Amino acid sequence: CASSVEPGRGQPQHF.

In regard to this clone: The junction departs from the called germline gene at one end, perhaps through a read error. The sample has other DNA sequences that encode this CDR3 too. This sequence joins TRBV11-3 and TRBJ2-1, with TRBD2 matching 8 bases. The CDR3 runs 16 residues. Germline CDR1 SGHNT, CDR2 YENEEA. The CDR3: CASSLGASGSYNEQFF. CDR3 bases: TGTGCTAGCAGCTTAGGAGCGAGCGGGAGCTACAATGAGCAGTTCTTC.